One and the same sample provided the 10 T cell receptor beta chains below, sequenced in a study of cytomegalovirus exposure and HLA in healthy donors. The primer mix had 60 Vbeta and 13 Jbeta primers. Using immunoSEQ multiplex PCR, the repertoire was profiled, and TCRdb retains in-frame clones only, with some absent. The repertoire consists of 130,000 or so clones, with over 60% occurring once and the leading ten covering 6.5%. The specimen was PBMCs. All receptors come from an older woman in good health and CMV-seronegative.

The chain links TRBV7-2 to TRBJ1-1, with 9 bases aligning to TRBD1. This CDR3 contains 15 residues. J lost 2 bases, V lost 5 bases, and 6 bases had no gene match. In germline, CDR1 is SGHTA, CDR2 FQGNSA. The CDR3 spells CASSRKQGANTEAFF. The CDR3 region has the DNA TGTGCCAGCAGCAGAAAACAGGGGGCCAACACTGAAGCTTTCTTT.

The rearrangement links TRBV2 to TRBJ2-7; 8 bases map to TRBD2. J was trimmed by 7 bases and V by 1 base; bases with no gene match: 12. The CDR3 has 16 amino acids. In germline, CDR1 is SNHLY, CDR2 FYNNEI. The CDR3 nucleotides are TGTGCCAGCAGTGAAGTTGGGACGGGGGGGCCGGGGGAGCAGTACTTC. Encoded protein: CASSEVGTGGPGEQYF.

This clone occurred once. The chain carries TRBV28 and TRBJ1-2, with D uncertain. Germline CDR1 MDHEN, CDR2 SYDVKM. The V end was cut by 6 bases, the J end by 6 bases, with 5 bases between. The CDR3 contains 10 residues. DNA of the CDR3: TGTGCCAGCAGAGAGAATGGCTACACCTTC. Translated: CASRENGYTF.

As to this clone: At the DNA level, this CDR3 is encoded by other sequences in the same sample as well. The rearrangement uses TRBV14 and TRBJ1-2, with no clear D. Germline V gene lookup returns CDR1 SGHDN and CDR2 FVKESK. The CDR3 is made up of 13 amino acids. V dropped 0 bases and J dropped 5 bases, with 7 bases sitting between them. The CDR3 nucleotides are TGTGCCAGCAGCCAAGATTATAGTTATGGCTACACCTTC. The encoded protein is CASSQDYSYGYTF.

The J gene is TRBJ2-2, the V gene TRBV7-3, with TRBD2 as a possible D gene (6 bases). Per the germline V gene, CDR1 is SGHTA and CDR2 is FQGTGA. Trimming took 2 bases from V and 6 from J, leaving 13 bases between them. The CDR3 consists of 15 residues. CDR3 nucleotides: TGTGCCAGCAGCTTAGAAACTAGCTTCCCCGGGGAGCTGTTTTTT. Protein product: CASSLETSFPGELFF.

The rearrangement joins TRBV9 to TRBJ2-2; D gene ambiguous. The CDR3 is 15 residues long. Germline CDR1 is SGDLS and CDR2 is YYNGEE. Deletions cut 0 bases from V and 5 bases from J, with 11 bases between. DNA of the CDR3: TGTGCCAGCAGCGTAGCCCCATTAGCTACCGGGGAGCTGTTTTTT. The encoded protein is CASSVAPLATGELFF.

This sequence joins TRBV19 and TRBJ2-2, with D possibly TRBD2 on 6 matching bases. This CDR3 region has 13 residues. Per germline, CDR1 LNHDA and CDR2 SQIVND (reference sequence). V lost 11 bases and J lost 1, with 11 bases in between. The CDR3 DNA follows: TGTGCCGGCGGTAGCGGGAACACCGGGGAGCTGTTTTTT. Translated, it gives CAGGSGNTGELFF.

This clone was found a few times. This sequence joins TRBV6-5 and TRBJ1-2; TRBD1 matches 10 bases. Germline CDR1 is MNHEY and CDR2 is SVGAGI. The V gene end was trimmed by 7 bases and the J gene end by 8 bases; junction bases not matched to a gene: 10. The CDR3 runs 14 residues. In nucleotides, the CDR3 is TGTGCCAGCACTGGACAGGGGGGATTCTGGGGCTACACCTTC. Protein sequence: CASTGQGGFWGYTF.

The rearrangement links TRBV28 to TRBJ1-6; D gene ambiguous. The germline V gene has CDR1 MDHEN and CDR2 SYDVKM. This CDR3 spans 15 amino acids. The V end was cut by 6 bases, the J end by 7 bases, with 16 bases between. The CDR3 sequence: CASRFGILSNSPLHF. The CDR3 nucleotides read TGTGCCAGCAGGTTCGGGATTTTGTCAAATTCACCCCTCCACTTT.

This sequence joins TRBV7-2 and TRBJ1-3; 11 bases fit TRBD1. Germline V lookup: CDR1 SGHTA, CDR2 FQGNSA. The CDR3 is made up of 16 amino acids. The V segment lost 1 base and the J segment 3 bases; nucleotides outside the gene matches: 2. The DNA of the CDR3 is TGTGCCAGCAGCTTAGAGGGGACAGGGGGTGGAAACACCATATATTTT. Protein product: CASSLEGTGGGNTIYF.